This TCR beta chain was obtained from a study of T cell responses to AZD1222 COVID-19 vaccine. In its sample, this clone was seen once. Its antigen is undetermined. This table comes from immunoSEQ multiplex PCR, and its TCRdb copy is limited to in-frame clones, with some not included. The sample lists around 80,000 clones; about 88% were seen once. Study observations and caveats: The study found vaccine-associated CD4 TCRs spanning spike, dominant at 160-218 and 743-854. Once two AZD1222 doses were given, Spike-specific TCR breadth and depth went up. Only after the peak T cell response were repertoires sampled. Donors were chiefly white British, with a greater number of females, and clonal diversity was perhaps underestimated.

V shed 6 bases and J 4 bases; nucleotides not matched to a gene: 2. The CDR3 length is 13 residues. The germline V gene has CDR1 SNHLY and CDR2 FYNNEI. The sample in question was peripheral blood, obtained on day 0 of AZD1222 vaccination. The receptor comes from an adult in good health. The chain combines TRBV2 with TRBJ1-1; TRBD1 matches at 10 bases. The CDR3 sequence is CASRGDRGTEAFF. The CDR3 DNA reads TGTGCCAGCAGGGGGGACAGGGGCACTGAAGCTTTCTTT. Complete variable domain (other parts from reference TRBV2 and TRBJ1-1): EPEVTQTPSHQVTQMGQEVILRCVPISNHLYFYWYRQILGQKVEFLVSFYNNEISEKSEIFDDQFSVERPDGSNFTLKIRSTKLEDSAMYFCASRGDRGTEAFFGQGTRLTVV.